Listed below are T cell receptor beta chains from one sample, sequenced in a study of shared clonotypes between healthy human individuals. Profiling relied on immunoSEQ multiplex PCR, and the TCRdb table lists in-frame clones only, not all of them. The data show 2 million to 2.5 million clones, with roughly 94% seen just once and roughly 0.13% held by the top ten. Sequencing used naive CD4+ T cells sorted from blood. Source of these receptors: a man aged 18 to 35 in good health. CDR3s include the opening cysteine and the closing phenylalanine or tryptophan. D genes are given only for firm matches. Where a row states a size, it is once, few, many or the class of an expanded clone; other rows omit it.

d_call: TRBD1
clone_size: once
j_call: TRBJ1-1
v_call: TRBV28
cdr3_aa: CASSQPGQGVRDTEAFF
cdr3_nt: TGTGCCAGCAGTCAGCCGGGACAGGGGGTAAGGGACACTGAAGCTTTCTTT

d_call: TRBD2
clone_size: NA
j_call: TRBJ2-7
v_call: TRBV2
cdr3_aa: CATPGGEGAGEQYF
cdr3_nt: TGTGCCACTCCTGGAGGGGAGGGAGCGGGCGAGCAGTACTTC

d_call: NA
clone_size: NA
j_call: TRBJ2-7
v_call: TRBV6-1
cdr3_aa: CASTTGGVLYEQYF
cdr3_nt: TGTGCCAGCACCACAGGGGGGGTTCTCTACGAGCAGTACTTC

d_call: TRBD1
clone_size: NA
j_call: TRBJ1-2
v_call: TRBV9
cdr3_aa: CATNPTGEDYGYTF
cdr3_nt: TGTGCCACCAACCCGACAGGGGAGGACTATGGCTACACCTTC

d_call: NA
clone_size: NA
j_call: TRBJ1-4
v_call: TRBV7-9
cdr3_aa: CASSLQVNEKLFF
cdr3_nt: TGTGCCAGCAGCTTACAGGTTAATGAAAAACTGTTTTTT

d_call: NA
clone_size: NA
j_call: TRBJ2-7
v_call: TRBV11-2
cdr3_aa: CASTPERLLYEQYF
cdr3_nt: TGTGCCAGCACCCCAGAGCGGCTGCTCTACGAGCAGTACTTC

d_call: TRBD1
clone_size: once
j_call: TRBJ1-1
v_call: TRBV7-2
cdr3_aa: CASTARGMNTEAFF
cdr3_nt: TGTGCCAGCACGGCCAGGGGGATGAACACTGAAGCTTTCTTT

d_call: TRBD2
clone_size: NA
j_call: TRBJ2-7
v_call: TRBV7-2
cdr3_aa: CASSHGTSGSEQYF
cdr3_nt: TGTGCCAGCAGCCATGGGACTAGCGGGAGCGAGCAGTACTTC

d_call: NA
clone_size: NA
j_call: TRBJ1-1
v_call: TRBV18
cdr3_aa: CASSRANTEAFF
cdr3_nt: TGTGCCAGCTCACGAGCGAACACTGAAGCTTTCTTT

d_call: NA
clone_size: NA
j_call: TRBJ1-1
v_call: TRBV6-1
cdr3_aa: CASSEIGAFF
cdr3_nt: TGTGCCAGCAGTGAAATAGGAGCTTTCTTT

d_call: TRBD1
clone_size: NA
j_call: TRBJ2-7
v_call: TRBV5-1
cdr3_aa: CASSQTGTEQYF
cdr3_nt: TGCGCCAGCAGCCAGACAGGGACCGAGCAGTACTTC

d_call: TRBD2
clone_size: NA
j_call: TRBJ2-7
v_call: TRBV5-1
cdr3_aa: CASSPGSGGLYEQYF
cdr3_nt: TGCGCCAGCAGCCCGGGGAGCGGGGGTCTTTACGAGCAGTACTTC

d_call: TRBD2
clone_size: NA
j_call: TRBJ2-7
v_call: TRBV15
cdr3_aa: CATSRGSGGGYEQYF
cdr3_nt: TGTGCCACCAGCAGAGGGAGCGGGGGGGGTTACGAGCAGTACTTC

d_call: TRBD1
clone_size: NA
j_call: TRBJ2-1
v_call: TRBV7-2
cdr3_aa: CASSFRDPGGNEQFF
cdr3_nt: TGTGCCAGCAGCTTCCGGGACCCAGGGGGAAATGAGCAGTTCTTC

d_call: TRBD2
clone_size: NA
j_call: TRBJ2-1
v_call: TRBV25-1
cdr3_aa: CASSPSGSGLSYNEQFF
cdr3_nt: TGTGCCAGCAGCCCTAGCGGGAGCGGGTTATCCTACAATGAGCAGTTCTTC

d_call: TRBD2
clone_size: NA
j_call: TRBJ2-7
v_call: TRBV6-5
cdr3_aa: CASSYSSTSGSYEQYF
cdr3_nt: TGTGCCAGCAGTTACTCTTCGACTAGCGGGAGTTACGAGCAGTACTTC

d_call: NA
clone_size: NA
j_call: TRBJ1-5
v_call: TRBV15
cdr3_aa: CATSRAGEGGNQPQHF
cdr3_nt: TGTGCCACCAGCAGAGCTGGGGAAGGAGGCAATCAGCCCCAGCATTTT

d_call: TRBD1
clone_size: NA
j_call: TRBJ2-1
v_call: TRBV5-1
cdr3_aa: CASSSTGSSYNEQFF
cdr3_nt: TGCGCCAGCAGCTCGACAGGGAGCTCCTACAATGAGCAGTTCTTC

d_call: NA
clone_size: NA
j_call: TRBJ2-5
v_call: TRBV18
cdr3_aa: CASSPLTEQETQYF
cdr3_nt: TGTGCCAGCTCACCACTGACGGAACAAGAGACCCAGTACTTC

d_call: NA
clone_size: once
j_call: TRBJ2-1
v_call: TRBV18
cdr3_aa: CASSHKEGAEQFF
cdr3_nt: TGTGCCAGCTCACATAAGGAAGGCGCGGAGCAGTTCTTC

d_call: NA
clone_size: NA
j_call: TRBJ2-7
v_call: TRBV18
cdr3_aa: CASSPGDLQSGEQYF
cdr3_nt: TGTGCCAGCTCACCAGGTGACCTCCAGTCGGGGGAGCAGTACTTC

d_call: NA
clone_size: NA
j_call: TRBJ2-3
v_call: TRBV5-4
cdr3_aa: CASSLVAVTDTQYF
cdr3_nt: TGTGCCAGCAGCTTAGTCGCGGTCACAGATACGCAGTATTTT

d_call: NA
clone_size: NA
j_call: TRBJ2-1
v_call: TRBV5-1
cdr3_aa: CASSLGGFLSSYNEQFF
cdr3_nt: TGCGCCAGCAGCTTGGGAGGCTTCCTATCCTCCTACAATGAGCAGTTCTTC

d_call: NA
clone_size: NA
j_call: TRBJ2-7
v_call: TRBV28
cdr3_aa: CASTWSYEQYF
cdr3_nt: TGTGCCAGCACTTGGTCCTACGAGCAGTACTTC

d_call: TRBD1
clone_size: NA
j_call: TRBJ2-7
v_call: TRBV11-2
cdr3_aa: CASSLQDRANEQYF
cdr3_nt: TGTGCCAGCAGCCTCCAAGACAGGGCTAACGAGCAGTACTTC

d_call: NA
clone_size: NA
j_call: TRBJ2-7
v_call: TRBV7-9
cdr3_aa: CASSFQGIGYEQYF
cdr3_nt: TGTGCCAGCAGCTTTCAGGGTATCGGCTACGAGCAGTACTTC

d_call: TRBD2
clone_size: NA
j_call: TRBJ2-1
v_call: TRBV18
cdr3_aa: CASSPQTSGASGEQFF
cdr3_nt: TGTGCCAGCTCACCACAGACTAGCGGGGCATCTGGTGAGCAGTTCTTC

d_call: TRBD2
clone_size: NA
j_call: TRBJ2-7
v_call: TRBV7-9
cdr3_aa: CASSGEASGSIPLYEQYF
cdr3_nt: TGTGCCAGCAGCGGCGAAGCTAGCGGGAGTATCCCCCTCTACGAGCAGTACTTC

d_call: NA
clone_size: NA
j_call: TRBJ2-7
v_call: TRBV6-6
cdr3_aa: CASLESPPVYEQYF
cdr3_nt: TGTGCCAGCCTGGAGTCTCCACCTGTCTACGAGCAGTACTTC

d_call: NA
clone_size: NA
j_call: TRBJ2-3
v_call: TRBV10-3
cdr3_aa: CAISSLVTAPDTQYF
cdr3_nt: TGTGCCATCAGTTCTTTGGTGACCGCTCCGGATACGCAGTATTTT

d_call: NA
clone_size: NA
j_call: TRBJ1-1
v_call: TRBV27
cdr3_aa: CASSLQRSVNTEAFF
cdr3_nt: TGTGCCAGCAGTTTGCAACGGTCCGTGAACACTGAAGCTTTCTTT

d_call: TRBD1
clone_size: NA
j_call: TRBJ2-3
v_call: TRBV5-8
cdr3_aa: CASSLGTGTGGDTQYF
cdr3_nt: TGTGCCAGCAGCTTAGGGACCGGGACAGGGGGAGATACGCAGTATTTT

d_call: TRBD2
clone_size: NA
j_call: TRBJ2-5
v_call: TRBV9
cdr3_aa: CASSVADWASGSQETQYF
cdr3_nt: TGTGCCAGCAGCGTAGCGGATTGGGCTAGCGGGAGCCAAGAGACCCAGTACTTC

d_call: NA
clone_size: once
j_call: TRBJ2-7
v_call: TRBV5-1
cdr3_aa: CASSLAGQQYEQYF
cdr3_nt: TGCGCCAGCAGCTTGGCGGGACAACAATACGAGCAGTACTTC

d_call: NA
clone_size: NA
j_call: TRBJ1-5
v_call: TRBV9
cdr3_aa: CASSVAGRFNQPQHF
cdr3_nt: TGTGCCAGCAGCGTAGCGGGGAGGTTCAATCAGCCCCAGCATTTT

d_call: NA
clone_size: NA
j_call: TRBJ1-5
v_call: TRBV6-1
cdr3_aa: CASSEGFQQPQHF
cdr3_nt: TGTGCCAGCAGTGAGGGCTTTCAGCAGCCCCAGCATTTT

d_call: TRBD1
clone_size: NA
j_call: TRBJ1-5
v_call: TRBV19
cdr3_aa: CASSRSGGQPQHF
cdr3_nt: TGTGCCAGTAGTAGGTCAGGGGGTCAGCCCCAGCATTTT

d_call: NA
clone_size: many
j_call: TRBJ1-2
v_call: TRBV2
cdr3_aa: CASSEQGLTNYGYTF
cdr3_nt: TGTGCCAGCAGTGAACAGGGTTTAACTAACTATGGCTACACCTTC

d_call: NA
clone_size: NA
j_call: TRBJ2-2
v_call: TRBV5-1
cdr3_aa: CASSSDRLYTGELFF
cdr3_nt: TGCGCCAGCAGCTCCGACCGTTTGTACACCGGGGAGCTGTTTTTT